One and the same sample provided the 7 T cell receptor beta chains below, sequenced in a study of tumor-infiltrating lymphocytes in primary liver carcinoma. The input was 400 to 500 ng total RNA; TCR beta cDNA was made from it with a constant-region primer. Three nested multiplex PCR rounds of slightly modified ARM-PCR generated TCR beta libraries. The two initial PCR rounds, roughly 10 cycles each, used TRBV1-TRBV30 forward and C-beta reverse primers. TCRdb re-derived calls from the multiplex PCR reads in MiXCR, one entry per CDR3 protein. There are around 78,000 distinct CDR3 sequences in the sample; about two thirds occur only once, and about 13% lies in the top ten. Between 20 and 30 mg of unsorted bulk tissue served as the source from which RNA and DNA were co-extracted. The material sequenced was liver tumor tissue from sampling region 4. Stated subset: tumor region T4, right-lateral pole. The receptors derive from an older woman with primary liver carcinoma and hepatitis B virus infection.

This chain connects TRBV21-1 to TRBJ1-4. TRBV21-1 is designated a pseudogene. The CDR3 contains 16 residues. CDR3 bases: TGTGCCAGCTGCAGTAGTGCTGGGCTTGGAAATGAAAAACTGTTCTTT. Amino acid sequence: CASCSSAGLGNEKLFF.

Remarks on this clonotype: An end of the junction differs from the germline gene, which may be a read error. The chain carries TRBV6-2 or TRBV6-3 and TRBJ2-1; D is unresolved. The germline V gene encodes CDR1 MNHEY and CDR2 SVGEGT. This CDR3 has 13 residues. The CDR3 here is CASNLTEVNEQFF. The CDR3 DNA sequence: TGCGCCAGCAACCTAACCGAAGTCAATGAGCAGTTCTTC.

This clonotype was observed a handful of times. A much bigger clone sits one base away, suggesting this may be a read error. V usage is TRBV7-8 and J usage is TRBJ2-2; TRBD1 might be the D (5 bases). V was pared by 5 bases and J by 5 bases, with 12 bases between. The germline gives CDR1 SGHVS, CDR2 FQNEAQ. This CDR3 has 14 residues. CDR3 bases: TGTGCCAGCAGCATAGTTTCAGGGACCGGGGAGCTGTTTTTT. Its translation: CASSIVSGTGELFF.

Written as DNA, the CDR3 is TGTACTAGCAGTTACTCGAGTAAGGGGGCTGGAAACACCATATATTTT. This encodes CTSSYSSKGAGNTIYF. The chain has TRBV6-5 and TRBJ1-3; D possibly corresponds to TRBD1 (6 bases). The CDR3 length is 16 residues. In germline, CDR1 is MNHEY, CDR2 SVGAGI.

This clonotype was seen at least ten times. The genes are TRBV29-1 and TRBJ1-1; a weak D match, TRBD1 (5 bases). The CDR3 runs to 12 residues. CDR1 and CDR2 from the germline V gene are SQVTM and ANQGSEA. Deletions cut 3 bases from V and 7 bases from J, with 12 bases between. The CDR3 here is CSVDMGRGEAFF. CDR3 sequence (DNA): TGCAGCGTTGATATGGGGAGGGGTGAAGCTTTCTTT.

Of note for this clonotype: An end of the junction differs from the germline gene, which may be a read error. V gene TRBV11-2 combines with J gene TRBJ1-1, with D tentatively TRBD1 (5 bases). The V gene's germline CDR1 is SGHAT and CDR2 FQNNGV. The CDR3 spans 13 residues. CDR3 amino acids: CASSLGVNTEAFF. CDR3 coding DNA: TGTGCTAGCAGCTTAGGGGTGAACACTGAAGCTTTCTTT.

This clonotype was detected only once. The chain joins TRBV11-2 to TRBJ2-4; possibly TRBD1 for D (6 bases). Germline values: CDR1 SGHAT, CDR2 FQNNGV. V dropped 7 bases and J dropped 8 bases, with 21 bases sitting between them. The CDR3 runs 15 residues. CDR3 in amino acids: CASNSDGWGRDIQYF. CDR3 DNA: TGTGCCAGCAACTCAGATGGCTGGGGGCGCGACATTCAGTACTTC.